These 19 T cell receptor beta chains were sequenced from one sample in a study of blood T cell repertoires in COVID-19. Only in-frame clones appear in the TCRdb table, and some are missing; sequencing was by immunoSEQ multiplex PCR. This table holds roughly 70,000 clones, just under 80% found once. Sequences were obtained from peripheral blood. These receptors came from a human donor in a cohort sampled during active COVID-19.

This clone was seen a few times. The CDR3 DNA is TGTGCCAGCAGCTTAGAGGGCCAGGGGTACAATGAGCAGTTCTTC. The encoded protein is CASSLEGQGYNEQFF. The V call is TRBV11-2, the J call TRBJ2-1; D perhaps matches TRBD1 (6 bases). Germline V CDR1 and CDR2: SGHAT, FQNNGV. The length of the CDR3 is 15 residues. Deletions cut 0 bases from V and 4 bases from J, with 10 bases between.

The V gene is TRBV4-3, the J gene TRBJ2-7, with D perhaps matching TRBD2 (7 bases). Trimming pared 0 bases from V and 6 bases from J, leaving 12 bases between. The CDR3 is 14 amino acids. CDR1 and CDR2 (germline): LGHNA, YSLEER. This CDR3 reads CASSQDRRGGEQYF. The DNA of the CDR3 is TGCGCCAGCAGCCAAGACCGGAGGGGGGGCGAGCAGTACTTC.

The gene calls are TRBV6-2 or TRBV6-3 and TRBJ2-2, with D possibly matching TRBD2 (6 bases). Trimming shortened V by 5 bases and J by 6 bases, and 10 bases separated the two germline ends. Per germline, CDR1 MNHEY and CDR2 SVGEGT. The CDR3 contains 13 residues. DNA of the CDR3: TGTGCCAGCAGTGTCGGGACTCCCGGGGAGCTGTTTTTT. It specifies CASSVGTPGELFF.

The CDR3 bases are TGCGCCAGCAGCCTCCTCGGGGGGCAAGAGACCCAGTACTTC. Amino acids: CASSLLGGQETQYF. The chain uses TRBV4-3 and TRBJ2-5, with 7 bases matching TRBD2. Trimming at V came to 4 bases and at J to 2 bases, leaving 4 bases not matched to a gene. The CDR3 is made up of 14 amino acids. Looked up from germline, CDR1 is LGHNA and CDR2 is YSLEER.

CDR3 sequence (DNA): TGTGCCAGCAGCGCAAGCGGCACAGATACGCAGTATTTT. Its translation: CASSASGTDTQYF. The chain uses TRBV7-9 and TRBJ2-3; no clear D. Germline lookup yields CDR1 SEHNR and CDR2 FQNEAQ (reference sequence). V was shortened by 5 bases and J by 1 base, with 7 bases between the two germline ends. The CDR3 is made up of 13 amino acids.

This clone was counted once. The J gene is TRBJ2-1, the V gene TRBV5-4; tentative D call: TRBD2 (6 bases). The CDR3 is 16 amino acids. In germline, CDR1 is SGHNT, CDR2 YYREEE (reference sequence). The ends were cut back, 4 bases at V and 6 bases at J, with 20 bases in the middle. DNA of the CDR3: TGTGCCAGCAGCCCCTCTGCGGTCCGGGGGTCCAATGAGCAGTTCTTC. Encoded protein: CASSPSAVRGSNEQFF.

This sequence joins TRBV10-3 and TRBJ2-1, with 8 bases matching TRBD2. With 10 bases clipped from V and 0 bases from J, the junction kept 2 bases outside the gene matches. This CDR3 spans 13 amino acids. Germline V gene lookup returns CDR1 ENHRY and CDR2 SYGVKD. This CDR3 reads CATGRVSYNEQFF. The CDR3 bases are TGTGCCACCGGGAGGGTCTCCTACAATGAGCAGTTCTTC.

For the CDR3, the DNA is TGTGCCAGCAATGGAGAACAGGGCAATGAGCAGTTCTTC. Amino acid sequence: CASNGEQGNEQFF. This chain uses TRBV6-4 with TRBJ2-1; weak D call: TRBD1 (6 bases). This CDR3 has 13 residues. Trimming took off 7 bases at V and 6 bases at J, with 13 bases between the two ends. CDR1 MRHNA and CDR2 SNTAGT come from the germline V gene.

The chain couples TRBV9 to TRBJ2-3; 8 nucleotides align to TRBD2. Germline V gene sequence: CDR1 SGDLS, CDR2 YYNGEE. The J segment lost 2 bases and the V segment lost 0 bases, leaving 5 bases of the junction unmatched. The CDR3 runs to 16 residues. The CDR3 bases are TGTGCCAGCAGCGTAGCTGCCGGGAGGGCCACAGATACGCAGTATTTT. It specifies CASSVAAGRATDTQYF.

Regarding this clone: Additional DNA sequences in this sample encode the identical CDR3. The V call is TRBV5-1, the J call TRBJ2-7; 7 bases map to TRBD2. This CDR3 has 15 amino acids. Per the germline V gene, CDR1 is SGHRS and CDR2 is YFSETQ. With V trimmed by 2 bases and J by 1 base, 6 bases remained unmatched. The CDR3 DNA is TGCGCCAGCAGCTTCGGCGGGAGCGGGTCCTACGAGCAGTACTTC. This encodes CASSFGGSGSYEQYF.

The genes are TRBV25-1 and TRBJ2-6; D may be TRBD1 (5 bases). CDR1 is MGHDK, CDR2 SYGVNS, per germline. The CDR3 sequence is 14 residues long. V was trimmed by 4 bases and J by 4 bases, leaving 8 bases between them. CDR3 region: CASSGTTGANVLTF. The CDR3 nucleotides read TGTGCCAGCAGTGGGACAACAGGGGCCAACGTCCTGACTTTC.

This chain links TRBV30 with TRBJ1-6, with D possibly TRBD1 on 6 matching bases. Per the germline V gene, CDR1 is GTSNPN and CDR2 is SVGIG (reference sequence). Between the trimmed V and J ends, which lost 2 bases and 7 bases, there was a span of 15 bases. The CDR3 is made up of 15 amino acids. CDR3 DNA sequence: TGTGCCTGGAGTAACGGAGCAGGGGTAAATTCACCCCTCCACTTT. It codes for CAWSNGAGVNSPLHF. The full variable domain, in which reference TRBV30 and TRBJ1-6 provide the parts outside the CDR3, is SQTIHQWPATLVQPVGSPLSLECTVEGTSNPNLYWYRQAAGRGLQLLFYSVGIGQISSEVPQNLSASRPQDRQFILSSKKLLLSDSGFYLCAWSNGAGVNSPLHFGNGTRLTVT.

The chain joins TRBV5-4 to TRBJ2-7; possible D gene TRBD1, 6 bases. V lost 3 bases and J 7 bases, leaving 11 bases between the germline ends. The CDR3 extends over 12 amino acids. The germline V gene has CDR1 SGHNT and CDR2 YYREEE (reference sequence). DNA for the CDR3: TGTGCCAGCAGCTCGGGACAACGGGAGCAGTACTTC. Protein sequence: CASSSGQREQYF.

The CDR3 nucleotides are TGTGCCAGCAGTCCGATAAACAGGGCTTGGGACTACACCTTC. It specifies CASSPINRAWDYTF. The chain couples TRBV27 to TRBJ1-2; a possible D gene is TRBD1 (6 bases). This CDR3 has 14 amino acids. CDR1 and CDR2 (germline): MNHEY, SMNVEV (reference sequence). Between the trimmed V and J ends, which lost 5 bases and 10 bases, there was a span of 20 bases.

This rearrangement joins TRBV6-5 to TRBJ1-2, with 9 bases lining up with TRBD1. There are 14 residues in the CDR3. Germline V lookup: CDR1 MNHEY, CDR2 SVGAGI. Germline trimming cut 3 bases from V and 5 bases from J; bases unmatched to any gene: 4. The DNA of the CDR3 is TGTGCCAGCAGTTATCGGACAGGGGCTTATGGCTACACCTTC. The encoded protein is CASSYRTGAYGYTF.

This clone was counted a single time. The CDR3 DNA is TGTGCCACCAGCAGACCCAGGGGGGAGACCCAGTACTTC. It specifies CATSRPRGETQYF. This rearrangement joins TRBV15 to TRBJ2-5; 7 bases map to TRBD1. Germline trimming cut 2 bases from V and 5 bases from J; bases unmatched to any gene: 2. Germline V gives CDR1 LNHNV, CDR2 YYDKDF (reference sequence). CDR3 length: 13 residues. The full variable domain, with the rest looked up from reference TRBV15 and TRBJ2-5, is DAMVIQNPRYQVTQFGKPVTLSCSQTLNHNVMYWYQQKSSQAPKLLFHYYDKDFNNEADTPDNFQSRRPNTSFCFLDIRSPGLGDTAMYLCATSRPRGETQYFGPGTRLLVL.

This clone turned up a few times. The chain links TRBV6-2 or TRBV6-3 to TRBJ2-2; D is possibly TRBD1 (5 bases). Germline loops: CDR1 MNHEY, CDR2 SVGEGT. Trimming stripped 5 bases from V and 3 bases from J, with 10 bases between. This CDR3 is built from 14 residues. CDR3 protein: CASSSLGDTGELFF. For the CDR3, the DNA is TGTGCCAGCAGTAGTTTAGGGGACACCGGGGAGCTGTTTTTT.

V usage is TRBV19 and J usage is TRBJ1-1; 8 bases align to TRBD1. CDR1 and CDR2 from the germline V gene are LNHDA and SQIVND (reference sequence). The V and J ends lost 4 bases and 1 base, in that order; junction bases with no gene match: 2. The CDR3 spans 14 residues. The CDR3, as DNA: TGTGCCAGTAGTAGGACAGGGTGGAACACTGAAGCTTTCTTT. Amino acids: CASSRTGWNTEAFF.

Turning to this clone: A read error may produce the germline difference seen at one junction end. V is TRBV7-2 and J is TRBJ2-7; 8 nucleotides line up with TRBD1. This CDR3 spans 14 amino acids. Germline-derived CDR1 and CDR2 are SGHTA and FQGNSA. The chain's CDR3 is CASSSRQGSSEQYF. CDR3 nucleotides: TGTGCCAGCAGCTCGAGACAGGGGTCCTCCGAGCAGTACTTC.